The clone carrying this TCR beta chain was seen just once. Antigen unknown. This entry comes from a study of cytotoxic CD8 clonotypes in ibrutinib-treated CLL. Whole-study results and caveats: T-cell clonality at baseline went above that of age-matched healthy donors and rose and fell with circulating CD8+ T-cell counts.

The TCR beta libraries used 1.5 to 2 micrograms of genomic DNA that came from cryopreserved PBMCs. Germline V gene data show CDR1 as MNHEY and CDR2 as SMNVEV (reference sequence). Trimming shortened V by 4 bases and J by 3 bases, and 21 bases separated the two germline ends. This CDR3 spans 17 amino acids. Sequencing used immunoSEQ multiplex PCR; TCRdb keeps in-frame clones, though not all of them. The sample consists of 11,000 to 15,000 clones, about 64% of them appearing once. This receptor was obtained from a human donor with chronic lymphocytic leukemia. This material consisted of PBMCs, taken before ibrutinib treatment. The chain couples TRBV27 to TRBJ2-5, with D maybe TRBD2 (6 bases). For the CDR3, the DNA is TGTGCCAGCAGTTCACTGACCCCGGGACTTCCAGAAGAGACCCAGTACTTC. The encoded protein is CASSSLTPGLPEETQYF.